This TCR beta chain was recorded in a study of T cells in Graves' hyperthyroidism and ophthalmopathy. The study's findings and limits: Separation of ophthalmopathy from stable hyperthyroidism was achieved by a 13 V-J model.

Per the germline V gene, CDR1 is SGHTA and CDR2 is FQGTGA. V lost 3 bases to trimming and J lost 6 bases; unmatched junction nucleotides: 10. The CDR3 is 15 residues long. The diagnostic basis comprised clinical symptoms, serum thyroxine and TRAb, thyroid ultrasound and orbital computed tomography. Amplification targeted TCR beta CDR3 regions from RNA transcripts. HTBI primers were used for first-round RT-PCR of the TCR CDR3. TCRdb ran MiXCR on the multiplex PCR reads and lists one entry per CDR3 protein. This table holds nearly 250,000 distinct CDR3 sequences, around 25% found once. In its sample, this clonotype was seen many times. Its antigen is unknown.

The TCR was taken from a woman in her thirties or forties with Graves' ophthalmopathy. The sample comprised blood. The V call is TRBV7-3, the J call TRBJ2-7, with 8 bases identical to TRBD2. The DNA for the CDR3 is TGTGCCAGCAGCTTCATGGCGGGGGGCGGGTCCGAGCAGTACTTC. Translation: CASSFMAGGGSEQYF.